The rows below give T cell receptor beta chains drawn from one sample of a study of T cell responses to AZD1222 COVID-19 vaccine. Profiling relied on immunoSEQ multiplex PCR, and the TCRdb table lists in-frame clones only, not all of them. The sample includes about 140,000 clones. The specimen sequenced was peripheral blood. These receptors came from an adult in good health. Each CDR3 is given with its conserved first and last residue. The D gene is left open where the match is weak.

j_call: TRBJ1-2
d_call: NA
v_call: TRBV5-1
cdr3_nt: TGCGCCAGCAGCTCGGAACAGGGAAACTATGGCTACACCTTC
cdr3_aa: CASSSEQGNYGYTF

j_call: TRBJ1-2
d_call: NA
v_call: TRBV24-1
cdr3_nt: TGTGCCACCAGTGATAACCGGCGGGACTATGGCTACACCTTC
cdr3_aa: CATSDNRRDYGYTF

j_call: TRBJ1-2
d_call: NA
v_call: TRBV2
cdr3_nt: TGTGCCAGCAGTGAACGGGGGTTGGGAGGCTACACCTTC
cdr3_aa: CASSERGLGGYTF

j_call: TRBJ1-1
d_call: TRBD1
v_call: TRBV19
cdr3_nt: TGTGCCAGCTGCCCGCAGGGGGCGGGGATAAACACTGAAGCTTTCTTT
cdr3_aa: CASCPQGAGINTEAFF

j_call: TRBJ1-6
d_call: TRBD1
v_call: TRBV7-9
cdr3_nt: TGTGCCAGCAGCGCACAGGGGGCAGGTTCACCCCTCCACTTT
cdr3_aa: CASSAQGAGSPLHF

j_call: TRBJ1-4
d_call: NA
v_call: TRBV7-2
cdr3_nt: TGTGCCAGCAGCTCTGCACTGGGCTCTGATGAAAAACTGTTTTTT
cdr3_aa: CASSSALGSDEKLFF

j_call: TRBJ1-2
d_call: NA
v_call: TRBV5-1
cdr3_nt: TGCGCCAGCAGCCTGGAGGGGCGAGGGAAGGATGGCTACACCTTC
cdr3_aa: CASSLEGRGKDGYTF

j_call: TRBJ1-3
d_call: TRBD1
v_call: TRBV2
cdr3_nt: TGTGCCAGCAGTGGGGACAGCTCTGGAAACACCATATATTTT
cdr3_aa: CASSGDSSGNTIYF

j_call: TRBJ1-1
d_call: TRBD1
v_call: TRBV18
cdr3_nt: TGTGCCAGCTCCCCAGGGGGCTACAACACTGAAGCTTTCTTT
cdr3_aa: CASSPGGYNTEAFF

j_call: TRBJ2-2
d_call: NA
v_call: TRBV29-1
cdr3_nt: TGCAGCGTTACCGGGACGGACCTCACCGGGGAGCTGTTTTTT
cdr3_aa: CSVTGTDLTGELFF

j_call: TRBJ2-5
d_call: TRBD2
v_call: TRBV11-1
cdr3_nt: TGTGCCAGCAGCCCAGGACTAGCGGGGGTCGTAGAGACCCAGTACTTC
cdr3_aa: CASSPGLAGVVETQYF

j_call: TRBJ1-5
d_call: TRBD1
v_call: TRBV4-1
cdr3_nt: TGCGCCAGCAGCCAAGATTTGACAGGGGGACCCTATCAGCCCCAGCATTTT
cdr3_aa: CASSQDLTGGPYQPQHF

j_call: TRBJ2-7
d_call: NA
v_call: TRBV10-1
cdr3_nt: TGCGCCAGCATTCCGTGCTTGGAGGAGCAGTACTTC
cdr3_aa: CASIPCLEEQYF

j_call: TRBJ2-7
d_call: TRBD1
v_call: TRBV19
cdr3_nt: TGTGCCAGTAGTCAACCGGGACAGGGAACGTACGAGCAGTACTTC
cdr3_aa: CASSQPGQGTYEQYF

j_call: TRBJ2-2
d_call: TRBD1
v_call: TRBV7-3
cdr3_nt: TGTGCCAGCAGCTTGACAGGGGGGTCGAACACCGGGGAGCTGTTTTTT
cdr3_aa: CASSLTGGSNTGELFF

j_call: TRBJ1-2
d_call: NA
v_call: TRBV4-1
cdr3_nt: TGCGCCAGCAGCCGCATGGTGCCAGGGCTGTTTGATGGCTACACCTTC
cdr3_aa: CASSRMVPGLFDGYTF

j_call: TRBJ1-3
d_call: NA
v_call: TRBV18
cdr3_nt: TGTGCCAGCTCACTCAGGCCGGGACGGCACTCTGGAAACACCATATATTTT
cdr3_aa: CASSLRPGRHSGNTIYF

j_call: TRBJ2-7
d_call: NA
v_call: TRBV10-3
cdr3_nt: TGTGCCATCAGTGAAGGTGAGGGGGAGCAGTACTTC
cdr3_aa: CAISEGEGEQYF

j_call: TRBJ1-1
d_call: NA
v_call: TRBV6-2/TRBV6-3
cdr3_nt: TGTGCCAGCAGTTACAGGGGATGGGGTGTGAACACTGAAGCTTTCTTT
cdr3_aa: CASSYRGWGVNTEAFF

j_call: TRBJ2-7
d_call: TRBD1
v_call: TRBV6-5
cdr3_nt: TGTGCCAGCAGTAACCGGGACAGGGCTAACGAGCAGTACTTC
cdr3_aa: CASSNRDRANEQYF

j_call: TRBJ2-4
d_call: NA
v_call: TRBV30
cdr3_nt: TGTGCCTGGAGCCCCGGTAGGGGAGGTTCGGACATTCAGTACTTC
cdr3_aa: CAWSPGRGGSDIQYF

j_call: TRBJ1-1
d_call: NA
v_call: TRBV12-3/TRBV12-4
cdr3_nt: TGTGCCAGCAGACCCACGAGGAACACTGAAGCTTTCTTT
cdr3_aa: CASRPTRNTEAFF

j_call: TRBJ2-3
d_call: TRBD2
v_call: TRBV5-1
cdr3_nt: TGCGCCAGCAGCTCGGGGGGGTACACAGATACGCAGTATTTT
cdr3_aa: CASSSGGYTDTQYF

j_call: TRBJ2-3
d_call: TRBD2
v_call: TRBV27
cdr3_nt: TGTGCCAGCAGTATCCAGACTAGCGGGGGGGTGGGGGATACGCAGTATTTT
cdr3_aa: CASSIQTSGGVGDTQYF

j_call: TRBJ1-1
d_call: NA
v_call: TRBV2
cdr3_nt: TGTGCCAGCAGTCTAACCCACCTAGTTGGGACTGAAGCTTTCTTT
cdr3_aa: CASSLTHLVGTEAFF

j_call: TRBJ1-1
d_call: TRBD1
v_call: TRBV7-8
cdr3_nt: TGTGCCAGCAGCCCCCGGACAGGGAACACTGAAGCTTTCTTT
cdr3_aa: CASSPRTGNTEAFF

j_call: TRBJ1-1
d_call: NA
v_call: TRBV11-3
cdr3_nt: TGTGCCAGCAGCTTAGGACAGGCGGACCCCAAAGCTTTCTTT
cdr3_aa: CASSLGQADPKAFF

j_call: TRBJ1-2
d_call: TRBD1
v_call: TRBV7-3
cdr3_nt: TGTGCCAGCAGCCTCACTCCCGGGACAGCAATCGAGGGCTACACCTTC
cdr3_aa: CASSLTPGTAIEGYTF

j_call: TRBJ1-2
d_call: NA
v_call: TRBV24-1
cdr3_nt: TGTGCCACCAGTGATTTCCGCGGCTACACCTTC
cdr3_aa: CATSDFRGYTF

j_call: TRBJ1-2
d_call: TRBD1
v_call: TRBV6-5
cdr3_nt: TGTGCCAGCAGTCGACAGGGAGGCTCCAATGGCTACACCTTC
cdr3_aa: CASSRQGGSNGYTF

j_call: TRBJ1-6
d_call: NA
v_call: TRBV7-9
cdr3_nt: TGTGCCAGCGGAAACTCAGCCTATAATTCACCCCTCCACTTT
cdr3_aa: CASGNSAYNSPLHF

j_call: TRBJ2-2
d_call: TRBD2
v_call: TRBV11-3
cdr3_nt: TGTGCCAGCAGCTTACGAGCGGGGGCGAACACCGGGGAGCTGTTTTTT
cdr3_aa: CASSLRAGANTGELFF

j_call: TRBJ1-1
d_call: TRBD1
v_call: TRBV11-2
cdr3_nt: TGTGCCAGCAGCTTAAGCAGCACCGGGACAGGGAGGAACACTGAAGCTTTCTTT
cdr3_aa: CASSLSSTGTGRNTEAFF

j_call: TRBJ1-2
d_call: NA
v_call: TRBV10-2
cdr3_nt: TGCGCCAGCAGTGGGGGCAGGAACTATGGCTACACCTTC
cdr3_aa: CASSGGRNYGYTF

j_call: TRBJ1-2
d_call: NA
v_call: TRBV9
cdr3_nt: TGTGCCAGCAGCGTAGTAGGGGATGGTGGTGGCTACACCTTC
cdr3_aa: CASSVVGDGGGYTF

j_call: TRBJ1-3
d_call: NA
v_call: TRBV28
cdr3_nt: TGTGCGAGCAAGGGTCTTTACTCTGGAAACACCATATATTTT
cdr3_aa: CASKGLYSGNTIYF

j_call: TRBJ1-2
d_call: TRBD1
v_call: TRBV6-5
cdr3_nt: TGTGCCAGCAGTTACTCCGGGACAGGCTACGATGGCTACACCTTC
cdr3_aa: CASSYSGTGYDGYTF

j_call: TRBJ1-2
d_call: NA
v_call: TRBV7-9
cdr3_nt: TGTGCCAGCAGCTTAGTAACTGCTAACTATGGCTACACCTTC
cdr3_aa: CASSLVTANYGYTF

j_call: TRBJ1-1
d_call: NA
v_call: TRBV5-6
cdr3_nt: TGTGCCAGCAACCTGAAAGCCGGGACCAACACTGAAGCTTTCTTT
cdr3_aa: CASNLKAGTNTEAFF

j_call: TRBJ1-2
d_call: NA
v_call: TRBV29-1
cdr3_nt: TGCAGCGTTTATTCGGACAGCACTGGCTACACCTTC
cdr3_aa: CSVYSDSTGYTF

j_call: TRBJ1-2
d_call: NA
v_call: TRBV30
cdr3_nt: TGTGCCTGGTCCCTCCCGGAGGAATCTAACTATGGCTACACCTTC
cdr3_aa: CAWSLPEESNYGYTF

j_call: TRBJ1-2
d_call: NA
v_call: TRBV4-1
cdr3_nt: TGCGCCAGCAGCCAAGCCACCGACAGCGCGGGCTATGGCTACACCTTC
cdr3_aa: CASSQATDSAGYGYTF

j_call: TRBJ2-3
d_call: TRBD2
v_call: TRBV5-6
cdr3_nt: TGTGCCAGCAGCCCACTAGCGGCCGCAGATACGCAGTATTTT
cdr3_aa: CASSPLAAADTQYF

j_call: TRBJ1-2
d_call: NA
v_call: TRBV4-3
cdr3_nt: TGCGCCAGCAGCCAAGATGCCCAGGGAGACATCTATGGCTACACCTTC
cdr3_aa: CASSQDAQGDIYGYTF

j_call: TRBJ1-6
d_call: TRBD1
v_call: TRBV2
cdr3_nt: TGTGCCAGCAGGATGACAGGGGTCACCTATAATTCACCCCTCCACTTT
cdr3_aa: CASRMTGVTYNSPLHF

j_call: TRBJ1-1
d_call: TRBD1
v_call: TRBV7-9
cdr3_nt: TGTGCCAGCAGCCCGGACAGGGAGAACACTGAAGCTTTCTTT
cdr3_aa: CASSPDRENTEAFF